This paragraph covers one T cell receptor beta chain sequence. The sample is drawn from a study of blood T cell repertoires in COVID-19. Looking at the study overall: The study drew acute and convalescent COVID-19 samples from the United States, Italy and Spain. PBMCs, B-cell-depleted T cells, or T cells provided the cDNA or gDNA that made up the material.

CDR1 and CDR2 from the germline V gene are MNHNS and SASEGT. With V trimmed by 2 bases and J by 0 bases, 24 bases remained unmatched. The CDR3 contains 24 residues. Authors' methods: Researchers report that nucleated cell counts were estimated from reference gene primer amplification. Profiled with immunoSEQ multiplex PCR; TCRdb holds only in-frame clones, not every one. The V and J calls and the clone size are those of that table, but D and trimming were determined from the DNA. The sample contains over 55,000 clones, 87% of which appear only once. The chain combines TRBV6-1 with TRBJ2-3; TRBD2 agrees at 12 bases. Specimen: peripheral blood. The TCR comes from a man aged 50 to 59 with active COVID-19. CDR3 in amino acids: CASSENRGVWVTSGRGGSTDTQYF. CDR3 in DNA: TGTGCCAGCAGTGAAAACCGCGGGGTTTGGGTGACTAGCGGGAGAGGGGGTAGCACAGATACGCAGTATTTT.